A selection of T cell receptor beta chains follows, all from one sample in a study of cytomegalovirus exposure and HLA in healthy donors. The assay was immunoSEQ multiplex PCR, and TCRdb's table has in-frame clones only and misses some. The data show 150,000 to 200,000 clones, with about 13% seen just once and approximately 8.3% held by the top ten. Sequenced: PBMCs. The receptors derive from a man between 50 and 59 years old in good health and CMV-seropositive. CDR3s include the opening cysteine and the closing phenylalanine or tryptophan. The D gene is left open where the match is weak. Clone size, where shown, is once, few, many, or a class for clones that have expanded.

size | J | V | D | DNA | CDR3
few | TRBJ1-1 | TRBV5-1 | NA | TGTGCCAGCAGCCCTGTCCGGGGTCACGCTGAAGCTTTCTTT | CASSPVRGHAEAFF
few | TRBJ2-6 | TRBV4-1 | NA | TGCGCCAGCAGCCAAGAGTGGCAGGGCTCCTCTGGGGCCAACGTCCTGACTTTC | CASSQEWQGSSGANVLTF
NA | TRBJ2-3 | TRBV6-6 | NA | TGTGCCAGCAGTTCTATGAGCACAGATACGCAGTATTTT | CASSSMSTDTQYF
NA | TRBJ2-7 | TRBV11-3 | TRBD2 | TGTGCCAGCAGTTCCGGGACTAGCTCCGAGCAGTACTTC | CASSSGTSSEQYF
few | TRBJ2-1 | TRBV4-3 | TRBD1 | TGCGCCAGCAGCCACACCGGGACAGGGAGCAATGAGCAGTTCTTC | CASSHTGTGSNEQFF
few | TRBJ1-3 | TRBV6-5 | NA | TGTGCCAGCAGTTACCGGGGGACGGGAAACACCATATATTTT | CASSYRGTGNTIYF
NA | TRBJ1-1 | TRBV19 | NA | TGTGCCAGTAGTATCCAGGGGTCGAACACTGAAGCTTTCTTT | CASSIQGSNTEAFF
NA | TRBJ1-2 | TRBV5-4 | NA | TGTGCCAGCAGCTTGGAGGGAAAGGGGAGGGGCTACACCTTC | CASSLEGKGRGYTF
NA | TRBJ1-6 | TRBV4-1 | NA | TGCGCCAGCAGCCAAGATCAGAACCAGGTCTATTCACCCCTCCACTTT | CASSQDQNQVYSPLHF
NA | TRBJ2-1 | TRBV11-2 | TRBD2 | TGTGCCAGCAGCTCTCTAGCGGGGAGAAACAATGAGCAGTTCTTC | CASSSLAGRNNEQFF
NA | TRBJ1-5 | TRBV5-1 | TRBD1 | TGCGCCAGCAGCCACTCGGGACAGAGCAATCAGCCCCAGCATTTT | CASSHSGQSNQPQHF
few | TRBJ2-3 | TRBV7-9 | TRBD2 | TGTGCCAGCAGTGTGACTAGCGGGGGGGTTAGCACAGATACGCAGTATTTT | CASSVTSGGVSTDTQYF
NA | TRBJ2-7 | TRBV10-1 | TRBD2 | TGCGCCAGCAAGGGACTACCATACGAGCAGTACTTC | CASKGLPYEQYF
NA | TRBJ1-5 | TRBV19 | NA | TGTGCCAGTAGTGACAGGTTACGGCAGCCCCAGCATTTT | CASSDRLRQPQHF
few | TRBJ1-1 | TRBV29-1 | NA | TGCAGCGTTGAAGGAGACACTAACACTGAAGCTTTCTTT | CSVEGDTNTEAFF
few | TRBJ2-1 | TRBV6-4 | TRBD1 | TGTGCCACCCGACAGGGTCCCAACAATGAGCAGTTCTTC | CATRQGPNNEQFF
NA | TRBJ1-5 | TRBV19 | NA | TGTGCCAGTAGACGGGACAACTATAGCAATCAGCCCCAGCATTTT | CASRRDNYSNQPQHF
NA | TRBJ1-5 | TRBV15 | NA | TGTGCCACCAGACCCGGGGGGACCGGCAAAAATCAGCCCCAGCATTTT | CATRPGGTGKNQPQHF
NA | TRBJ2-3 | TRBV6-1 | NA | TGTGCCAGCACAGGCCGGCGCCTTGGAACAGATACGCAGTATTTT | CASTGRRLGTDTQYF
NA | TRBJ1-2 | TRBV30 | NA | TGTGCCTGGAGTGTACAGACCGCTAACTATGGCTACACCTTC | CAWSVQTANYGYTF
NA | TRBJ2-6 | TRBV4-3 | NA | TGCGCCAGCAGCCAACGGGACACTAGTCGTGGGACCTCTGGGGCCAACGTCCTGACTTTC | CASSQRDTSRGTSGANVLTF
NA | TRBJ1-5 | TRBV5-5 | NA | TGTGCCAGCAGCTTGGCCGGCGGCTGGGAGCAGCCCCAGCATTTT | CASSLAGGWEQPQHF
few | TRBJ1-4 | TRBV18 | NA | TGTGCCAGCTCACCATTAGGAGGAACTAATGAAAAACTGTTTTTT | CASSPLGGTNEKLFF
few | TRBJ1-2 | TRBV11-2 | NA | TGTGCCAGCAGCTTAGATCCGAGGGAAGGGAGTTACTATGGCTACACCTTC | CASSLDPREGSYYGYTF
NA | TRBJ1-2 | TRBV15 | NA | TGTGCCACCAGCAGCGACAGGACCTCTTTCGGCTACACCTTC | CATSSDRTSFGYTF
few | TRBJ1-2 | TRBV5-4 | TRBD1 | TGTGCCAGCAGCTTGGTGGCGGGACAGAACTATGGCTACACCTTC | CASSLVAGQNYGYTF
few | TRBJ2-1 | TRBV5-5 | TRBD2 | TGTGCCAGCACCAAGGGTGGGACTACCTCCTCCAATGAGCAGTTCTTC | CASTKGGTTSSNEQFF
NA | TRBJ2-7 | TRBV14 | NA | TGTGCCAGCAGCTGGGACTTGTCTACCGAGCAGTACTTC | CASSWDLSTEQYF
NA | TRBJ1-4 | TRBV19 | TRBD1 | TGTGCCAGCAGACAGGGCCTTGCAACTAATGAAAAACTGTTTTTT | CASRQGLATNEKLFF
NA | TRBJ2-3 | TRBV6-6 | NA | TGTGCCAGCAGCCCAATTAGCACAGATACGCAGTATTTT | CASSPISTDTQYF
few | TRBJ2-1 | TRBV6-5 | NA | TGTGCCAGCAGTTCGGACGGGGCCTACAATGAGCAGTTCTTC | CASSSDGAYNEQFF